These 10 T cell receptor beta chains came from one sample sequenced in a study of cytomegalovirus exposure and HLA in healthy donors. Researchers ran the PCR with 60 Vbeta and 13 Jbeta primers. Profiled with immunoSEQ multiplex PCR; TCRdb holds only in-frame clones, not every one. The sample totals tens of thousands of clones. The sequencing input was PBMCs. These receptors were obtained from a man in his forties or fifties in good health and CMV-seropositive.

V and J are TRBV28 and TRBJ1-1; D might be TRBD1 (6 bases). There are 14 residues in the CDR3. V shed 7 bases and J shed 1 base, with 13 bases lying between them. In germline, CDR1 is MDHEN, CDR2 SYDVKM. CDR3 bases: TGTGCCAGCACCTTGGACAGACCGAACACTGAAGCTTTCTTT. Translated: CASTLDRPNTEAFF.

J is TRBJ2-1 and V is TRBV5-3; D may be TRBD2 (6 bases). TRBV5-3 is an ORF for which the function is uncertain. CDR3 length: 15 residues. Trimming took off 4 bases at V and 5 bases at J, with 16 bases between the two ends. The CDR3 spells CARSARDSCHNEQFF. The CDR3 region has the DNA TGTGCCAGAAGCGCCCGGGACTCATGCCACAATGAGCAGTTCTTC.

The chain recombines TRBV5-6 with TRBJ2-3, with 11 positions matching TRBD2. Germline V lookup: CDR1 SGHDT, CDR2 YYEEEE. The V gene end was trimmed by 4 bases and the J gene end by 6 bases; junction bases not matched to a gene: 10. This CDR3 contains 16 residues. The CDR3 coding sequence is TGTGCCAGCAGCCCAACTCTAGCGGGAGGATTCGATACGCAGTATTTT. Translation: CASSPTLAGGFDTQYF.

The genes are TRBV5-5 and TRBJ1-1; D is perhaps TRBD1 (6 bases). This CDR3 spans 15 amino acids. Trimming took 4 bases from V and 3 from J, leaving 16 bases between them. Germline lookup yields CDR1 SGHKS and CDR2 YYEKEE (reference sequence). This chain's CDR3 is CASSQSWTAHTEAFF. For the CDR3, the DNA is TGTGCCAGCAGCCAGTCTTGGACAGCCCACACTGAAGCTTTCTTT. Based on the CDR3 plus reference TRBV5-5 and TRBJ1-1, the full variable domain is DAGVTQSPTHLIKTRGQQVTLRCSPISGHKSVSWYQQVLGQGPQFIFQYYEKEERGRGNFPDRFSARQFPNYSSELNVNALLLGDSALYLCASSQSWTAHTEAFFGQGTRLTVV.

The rearrangement joins TRBV11-3 to TRBJ1-1, with D possibly matching TRBD1 (5 bases). CDR1 and CDR2 from the germline V gene are SGHNT and YENEEA. There are 14 residues in the CDR3. The germline V and J ends were trimmed by 1 base and 5 bases, with 11 bases remaining between them. The CDR3, as DNA: TGTGCCAGCAGCTTAGGGGGCAGGGTGACTGAAGCTTTCTTT. Protein sequence: CASSLGGRVTEAFF.

This chain joins TRBV27 and TRBJ2-1; 8 positions match TRBD1. CDR1 is MNHEY, CDR2 SMNVEV, per germline (reference sequence). The CDR3 is made up of 14 amino acids. After removal of 5 bases from V and 8 bases from J, the junction contained 8 bases not matched to a gene. In DNA form, the CDR3 reads TGTGCCAGCAGTGTCCGGACAGGGTGGGATGAGCAGTTCTTC. This gives the protein CASSVRTGWDEQFF.

The gene calls are TRBV11-3 and TRBJ1-2; D ambiguous. This CDR3 contains 13 residues. CDR1 SGHNT and CDR2 YENEEA come from the germline V gene. V lost 3 bases and J lost 6, with 11 bases in between. Here the CDR3 DNA reads TGTGCCAGCAGCTTCGAGTATCTGGATGGCTACACCTTC. Its translation: CASSFEYLDGYTF.

V gene TRBV6-6 combines with J gene TRBJ2-1, with D possibly TRBD1 on 5 matching bases. The CDR3 is 11 amino acids. Trimming removed 6 bases at V and 14 bases at J, with 14 bases between. Per germline, CDR1 MNHNY and CDR2 SVGAGI (reference sequence). The CDR3: CASSQERTKFF. The CDR3 bases are TGTGCCAGCAGCCAGGAGAGGACAAAGTTCTTC.

The chain joins TRBV15 to TRBJ1-1; no definite D call. This CDR3 contains 14 residues. Germline V gives CDR1 LNHNV, CDR2 YYDKDF (reference sequence). The germline V and J ends were trimmed by 5 bases and 1 base, with 11 bases remaining between them. The CDR3 protein is CATSEILANTEAFF. The CDR3, as DNA: TGTGCCACCAGCGAAATTTTAGCGAACACTGAAGCTTTCTTT.

In the case of this clone: Other DNA sequences within the sample encode an identical CDR3. This chain links TRBV18 with TRBJ2-7; 9 positions agree with TRBD1. With 3 bases clipped from V and 7 bases from J, the junction kept 7 bases outside the gene matches. Germline CDR1 reads KGHSH; CDR2 reads LQKENI. The CDR3 consists of 14 residues. CDR3 sequence: CASSPGQGLGEQYF. The CDR3 DNA sequence: TGTGCCAGCTCACCGGGACAGGGTCTTGGGGAGCAGTACTTC.